The 8 T cell receptor beta chains in this list originate from one sample, sequenced in a study of blood T cell repertoires in COVID-19. Libraries were prepared by immunoSEQ multiplex PCR; TCRdb keeps only in-frame clonotypes and omits some of them. The sample has roughly 81,000 clones, about four fifths seen once. Input material: peripheral blood. Source of these receptors: a woman in her seventies with acute or convalescent COVID-19.

The chain is built from TRBV5-1 and TRBJ2-1, with D unresolved. The CDR3 length is 17 residues. Germline-derived CDR1 and CDR2 are SGHRS and YFSETQ. The V and J ends lost 0 bases and 0 bases respectively, with 13 bases between them. CDR3 region: CASSLGPLTSSYNEQFF. For the CDR3, the DNA is TGCGCCAGCAGCTTGGGTCCTCTTACAAGCTCCTACAATGAGCAGTTCTTC.

This clone was seen a handful of times. The chain links TRBV7-3 to TRBJ1-4; 8 nucleotides agree with TRBD1. The CDR3 is 15 amino acids. V was pared by 6 bases and J by 4 bases, with 7 bases of the junction left unmatched. The germline V gene encodes CDR1 SGHTA and CDR2 FQGTGA. The DNA of the CDR3 is TGTGCCAGCAGTTCTGGACAGGGTAATAATGAAAAACTGTTTTTT. Its translation is CASSSGQGNNEKLFF.

In this sample, this clone turned up a few times. The chain joins TRBV2 to TRBJ1-1; D is uncertain. Germline loops: CDR1 SNHLY, CDR2 FYNNEI. There are 12 residues in the CDR3. The V end was cut by 5 bases, the J end by 11 bases, with 15 bases between. The CDR3 here is CASSPAIRKAFF. CDR3 DNA sequence: TGTGCCAGCAGTCCGGCTATCAGGAAGGCTTTCTTT. Looking up the rest from reference TRBV2 and TRBJ1-1 gives the full variable domain: EPEVTQTPSHQVTQMGQEVILRCVPISNHLYFYWYRQILGQKVEFLVSFYNNEISEKSEIFDDQFSVERPDGSNFTLKIRSTKLEDSAMYFCASSPAIRKAFFGQGTRLTVV.

This rearrangement joins TRBV5-5 to TRBJ1-1; weak D call: TRBD1 (6 bases). The V end was cut by 1 base, the J end by 0 bases, with 13 bases between. This CDR3 comprises 16 residues. The germline V gene encodes CDR1 SGHKS and CDR2 YYEKEE (reference sequence). This CDR3 is CASSLWAGVMNTEAFF. The CDR3 DNA sequence: TGTGCCAGCAGCTTGTGGGCAGGGGTAATGAACACTGAAGCTTTCTTT.

V and J are TRBV28 and TRBJ1-2, with D possibly matching TRBD1 (5 bases). The CDR3 extends over 14 amino acids. Trimming removed 3 bases from V and 8 bases from J, with 16 bases in between. Germline assignment: CDR1 MDHEN and CDR2 SYDVKM. The CDR3 coding sequence is TGTGCCAGCAGTTTCTCAGGGCAGGTGGGCGGCTACACCTTC. Amino acid sequence: CASSFSGQVGGYTF.

The V and J genes are TRBV6-5 and TRBJ1-1, with 9 positions matching TRBD1. CDR1 MNHEY and CDR2 SVGAGI come from the germline V gene. This CDR3 region has 14 residues. The trim removed 6 bases at V and 4 bases at J, leaving 6 bases unmatched. DNA for the CDR3: TGTGCCAGCAGCTCACAGGGGGCGGGCACTGAAGCTTTCTTT. The encoded protein is CASSSQGAGTEAFF.

This rearrangement joins TRBV7-3 to TRBJ2-1, with 10 positions matching TRBD2. Germline CDR1 SGHTA, CDR2 FQGTGA. CDR3 length: 16 residues. J lost 8 bases, V lost 5 bases, and 12 bases had no gene match. This CDR3 reads CASSTQGLAGVYEQFF. Written as DNA, the CDR3 is TGTGCCAGCAGCACACAGGGCCTAGCGGGGGTCTATGAGCAGTTCTTC.

This chain links TRBV7-8 with TRBJ1-3; no clear D. CDR3 size: 13 residues. V was trimmed by 4 bases and J by 4 bases, leaving 8 bases between them. Per the germline V gene, CDR1 is SGHVS and CDR2 is FQNEAQ. CDR3 nucleotide sequence: TGTGCCAGCAGCTCCTCTCAGGGAAACACCATATATTTT. Translated, it gives CASSSSQGNTIYF.